This passage covers 13 T cell receptor beta chains from one sample sequenced in a study of shared clonotypes between healthy human individuals. Sequenced by immunoSEQ multiplex PCR; TCRdb stores in-frame clones only, minus some. The sample has 2 million to 2.5 million clones; roughly 92% are singletons. The sample comprised naive CD4+ T cells from PBMCs. Subset of the sample: CD45RA+ positively selected. Receptor source: a man younger than 35 in good health. Some clones in this sample may be carry-over from other donors' samples.

The V gene is TRBV5-4, the J gene TRBJ2-1, with TRBD2 matching 14 bases. The V gene end was trimmed by 4 bases and the J gene end by 9 bases; junction bases not matched to a gene: 12. Germline CDR1 SGHNT, CDR2 YYREEE (reference sequence). The CDR3 sequence is 17 residues long. For the CDR3, the DNA is TGTGCCAGCAGCCCTGGGACTAGCGGGAGCGTACAGGGTGAGCAGTTCTTC. Its protein product is CASSPGTSGSVQGEQFF.

This clone was counted only a few times. The chain uses TRBV19 and TRBJ1-3, with D uncertain. V was cut by 9 bases and J by 4 bases, with 10 bases left in between. The CDR3 length is 12 residues. Germline values: CDR1 LNHDA, CDR2 SQIVND (reference sequence). The CDR3 DNA is TGTGCCAGCGCATCAGGCGGAAACACCATATATTTT. Translating it yields CASASGGNTIYF.

The chain has TRBV19 and TRBJ1-3, with a weak D call TRBD1 (5 bases). CDR3 length: 13 residues. In germline, CDR1 is LNHDA, CDR2 SQIVND (reference sequence). The V and J ends lost 5 bases and 2 bases respectively, with 7 bases between them. The CDR3 is CASSVTAGNTIYF. The DNA of the CDR3 is TGTGCCAGTAGTGTGACAGCTGGAAACACCATATATTTT.

A single count supports this clone. The J gene is TRBJ1-4, the V gene TRBV5-1, with 8 nucleotides matching TRBD1. CDR1 is SGHRS and CDR2 is YFSETQ in the germline V gene. The CDR3 extends over 14 amino acids. V lost 4 bases to trimming and J lost 6 bases; unmatched junction nucleotides: 5. The CDR3 is CASSLQGEDEKLFF. The CDR3 DNA reads TGCGCCAGCAGCCTACAGGGGGAGGATGAAAAACTGTTTTTT.

The chain has TRBV5-1 and TRBJ2-3; D unclear. The CDR3 totals 14 residues. Germline CDR1 and CDR2: SGHRS and YFSETQ. V lost 4 bases to trimming and J lost 2 bases, with 11 bases between them. DNA for the CDR3: TGCGCCAGCAGCCCCAGACCAGACACAGATACGCAGTATTTT. Translated, it gives CASSPRPDTDTQYF.

The V gene is TRBV7-2, the J gene TRBJ2-1; 10 bases match TRBD2. V lost 5 bases and J lost 5; bases outside the gene matches: 3. The CDR3 sequence is 14 residues long. The germline gives CDR1 SGHTA, CDR2 FQGNSA. CDR3 sequence: CASSLGTSDNEQFF. The CDR3 DNA follows: TGTGCCAGCAGCCTGGGGACTAGCGACAATGAGCAGTTCTTC.

This chain joins TRBV5-1 and TRBJ2-7; D is perhaps TRBD1 (6 bases). This CDR3 spans 16 amino acids. The V end lost 0 bases, the J end lost 0 bases, and 13 bases lay between the germline ends. The germline gives CDR1 SGHRS, CDR2 YFSETQ. The CDR3 is CASSLAIGQSSYEQYF. DNA for the CDR3: TGCGCCAGCAGCTTGGCTATCGGACAGAGCTCCTACGAGCAGTACTTC.

The V call is TRBV9, the J call TRBJ2-5; D call uncertain. This CDR3 spans 13 amino acids. CDR1 and CDR2 (germline): SGDLS, YYNGEE. V was pared by 4 bases and J by 3 bases, with 10 bases between. CDR3 amino acids: CASSPTVEETQYF. The CDR3 bases are TGTGCCAGCAGCCCAACCGTTGAAGAGACCCAGTACTTC.

This sequence joins TRBV20-1 and TRBJ1-2; D unresolved. V was cut by 1 base and J by 8 bases, with 8 bases left in between. The CDR3 has 11 amino acids. Germline V CDR1 and CDR2: DFQATT, SNEGSKA (reference sequence). CDR3 sequence (DNA): TGCAGTGCTAGAGTCTATAGCGGCTACACCTTC. Translation: CSARVYSGYTF.

The chain has TRBV5-4 and TRBJ2-5, with TRBD1 matching over 8 bases. V trimming: 4 bases; J trimming: 2 bases; junction bases outside the gene matches: 4. The CDR3 has 14 amino acids. CDR1 and CDR2 (germline): SGHNT, YYREEE (reference sequence). The DNA of the CDR3 is TGTGCCAGCAGCACCCGACAGGGGCAAGAGACCCAGTACTTC. This encodes CASSTRQGQETQYF. The full variable domain, its missing parts supplied by reference TRBV5-4 and TRBJ2-5, is ETGVTQSPTHLIKTRGQQVTLRCSSQSGHNTVSWYQQALGQGPQFIFQYYREEENGRGNFPPRFSGLQFPNYSSELNVNALELDDSALYLCASSTRQGQETQYFGPGTRLLVL.

The chain links TRBV5-6 to TRBJ1-2; 7 bases fit TRBD1. CDR1 and CDR2 (germline): SGHDT, YYEEEE. The ends lost 3 bases at V and 8 bases at J; junction bases unmatched: 13. This CDR3 comprises 15 residues. This CDR3 is CASSSPRQGTAGYTF. The CDR3 DNA reads TGTGCCAGCAGCTCCCCTCGACAGGGTACCGCCGGCTACACCTTC.

The gene calls are TRBV18 and TRBJ2-7; TRBD2 matches at 13 bases. CDR3 length equals 15 residues. Germline-derived CDR1 and CDR2 are KGHSH and LQKENI. Losses at the gene ends were 3 bases for V and 7 bases for J; bases not matched to a gene: 6. CDR3 protein: CASSPGLAGAGEQYF. DNA of the CDR3: TGTGCCAGCTCACCCGGACTAGCGGGAGCAGGGGAGCAGTACTTC. Full variable domain (rest looked up from reference TRBV18 and TRBJ2-7): NAGVMQNPRHLVRRRGQEARLRCSPMKGHSHVYWYRQLPEEGLKFMVYLQKENIIDESGMPKERFSAEFPKEGPSILRIQQVVRGDSAAYFCASSPGLAGAGEQYFGPGTRLTVT.

The rearrangement joins TRBV21-1 to TRBJ2-1; no check of the table's D call, TRBD2, against the DNA was made. TRBV21-1 is a recognized pseudogene. The CDR3 has 16 residues. The CDR3 DNA reads TGTGCCAGCAGCCAAGCGTTGTGGGACTACTACAATGAGCAGTTCTTC. This encodes CASSQALWDYYNEQFF.